The 20 T cell receptor beta chains below were found in one sample sequenced in a study of glioma-infiltrating T cells after dendritic cell vaccination (dated by TCRdb to about 2016). The library was built by means of the immunoSEQ multiplex PCR assay. TCRdb took over this immuneACCESS table, retaining in-frame rearrangements with V and J assigned. Such tables are incomplete; in checked studies, under half of the missing clones stem from an unresolved V gene, and the remainder is unexplained. Across this sample there are roughly 90,000 clones, with 85% to 90% seen only once. Less than 20% of the sample goes to the ten largest clones. This sample comprised blood, obtained before dendritic cell vaccination. All receptors come from a human donor with glioblastoma.

The genes are TRBV7-8 and TRBJ2-2; maybe TRBD1 (6 bases). V dropped 3 bases and J dropped 6 bases, with 8 bases sitting between them. Germline values: CDR1 SGHVS, CDR2 FQNEAQ. The CDR3 spans 13 residues. The CDR3 reads CASSFTGPGELFF. The CDR3, as DNA: TGTGCCAGCAGCTTCACAGGGCCCGGGGAGCTGTTTTTT.

The rearrangement joins TRBV9 to TRBJ1-1; D may be TRBD1 (5 bases). V lost 2 bases and J 0 bases, leaving 14 bases between the germline ends. The CDR3 length is 16 residues. Germline-derived CDR1 and CDR2 are SGDLS and YYNGEE. CDR3 in DNA: TGTGCCAGCAGCGTCGTCGGCAGACAGCTGAACACTGAAGCTTTCTTT. Protein: CASSVVGRQLNTEAFF.

This clone has just one count. This sequence joins TRBV5-1 and TRBJ2-7; 8 positions match TRBD1. The CDR3 runs 13 residues. Per germline, CDR1 SGHRS and CDR2 YFSETQ. The J segment lost 5 bases and the V segment lost 4 bases, leaving 5 bases of the junction unmatched. CDR3: CASSNTGGDEQYF. The CDR3 nucleotides read TGCGCCAGCAGCAATACAGGGGGAGACGAGCAGTACTTC.

This rearrangement joins TRBV19 to TRBJ1-2; TRBD1 matches 9 bases. Germline values: CDR1 LNHDA, CDR2 SQIVND (reference sequence). The CDR3 spans 15 residues. Trimming cost V 6 bases and J 4 bases; bases outside gene matches: 9. Here the CDR3 reads CASSEQGAQPYGYTF. The CDR3 coding sequence is TGTGCCAGTAGCGAACAGGGGGCGCAACCCTATGGCTACACCTTC.

This chain links TRBV14 with TRBJ2-4, with D possibly matching TRBD1 (7 bases). This CDR3 has 15 residues. The germline V and J ends were trimmed by 2 bases and 0 bases, with 8 bases remaining between them. Germline V lookup: CDR1 SGHDN, CDR2 FVKESK. This chain's CDR3 is CASSQQGGAKNIQYF. For the CDR3, the DNA is TGTGCCAGCAGCCAACAGGGGGGAGCCAAAAACATTCAGTACTTC. Based on the CDR3 plus reference TRBV14 and TRBJ2-4, the full variable domain is EAGVTQFPSHSVIEKGQTVTLRCDPISGHDNLYWYRRVMGKEIKFLLHFVKESKQDESGMPNNRFLAERTGGTYSTLKVQPAELEDSGVYFCASSQQGGAKNIQYFGAGTRLSVL.

This clone appeared once. The gene calls are TRBV4-2 and TRBJ1-2, with D perhaps matching TRBD1 (5 bases). There are 12 residues in the CDR3. The germline V gene encodes CDR1 LGHNA and CDR2 YNFKEQ. Deletions cut 3 bases from V and 7 bases from J, with 9 bases between. The CDR3 spells CASSQQGGGYTF. CDR3 DNA: TGTGCCAGCAGCCAGCAGGGAGGTGGCTACACCTTC.

The chain couples TRBV7-3 to TRBJ2-2; D gene unclear. In germline, CDR1 is SGHTA, CDR2 FQGTGA. The CDR3 is 12 amino acids. V gave up 5 bases and J gave up 6 bases, with 7 bases separating them. CDR3 region: CASSPPSGELFF. Here the CDR3 DNA reads TGTGCCAGCAGCCCCCCCTCCGGGGAGCTGTTTTTT.

The chain links TRBV19 to TRBJ2-5; TRBD1 matches at 11 bases. The germline CDR1 and CDR2 sequences are LNHDA and SQIVND (reference sequence). The length of the CDR3 is 14 residues. J gave up 5 bases and V 5 bases, and 4 bases lay outside the gene matches. In DNA, the CDR3 is TGTGCCAGTAGTGCAGGACAGGGGGCTGAGACCCAGTACTTC. Amino acids: CASSAGQGAETQYF.

The CDR3 sequence: CASSQDYGYNEQFF. Written as DNA, the CDR3 is TGTGCCAGCAGCCAAGATTACGGCTACAATGAGCAGTTCTTC. The rearrangement links TRBV14 to TRBJ2-1; no clear D. Germline lookup yields CDR1 SGHDN and CDR2 FVKESK. This CDR3 spans 14 amino acids. V was cut by 0 bases and J by 3 bases, with 6 bases left in between.

This clone is deemed medium-sized (0.01 to 0.1%). The V and J genes are TRBV5-8 and TRBJ2-7, with D possibly being TRBD2 (5 bases). CDR3 size: 12 residues. The V and J ends lost 3 bases and 6 bases respectively, with 10 bases between them. Looked up from germline, CDR1 is SGHTS and CDR2 is YDEGEE. The CDR3: CASSWRAAEQYF. In DNA, the CDR3 is TGTGCCAGCAGCTGGCGGGCAGCCGAGCAGTACTTC.

V and J are TRBV5-4 and TRBJ1-2; 9 nucleotides align to TRBD1. V gave up 5 bases and J gave up 3 bases; unmatched junction bases: 14. CDR1 is SGHNT and CDR2 is YYREEE in the germline V gene (reference sequence). This CDR3 is 17 amino acids long. This CDR3 is CASSSPLGQGDYYGYTF. DNA of the CDR3: TGTGCCAGCAGTTCTCCCTTGGGACAGGGAGACTACTATGGCTACACCTTC.

This rearrangement joins TRBV2 to TRBJ2-7; TRBD2 might be the D (6 bases). V lost 6 bases, J lost 0 bases, and 15 bases lay in between. The CDR3 is made up of 15 amino acids. Germline V lookup: CDR1 SNHLY, CDR2 FYNNEI. Here the CDR3 reads CASRAFWGVSYEQYF. The CDR3 DNA sequence: TGTGCCAGCAGGGCCTTCTGGGGGGTCTCCTACGAGCAGTACTTC.

The chain links TRBV10-1 to TRBJ2-7; unclear D gene. With 6 bases removed from V and 10 bases from J, the gap between germline ends came to 16 bases. Germline V lookup: CDR1 WNHNN, CDR2 SYGVQD (reference sequence). The CDR3 totals 12 residues. The CDR3 reads CASRVTRPHQYF. CDR3 nucleotide sequence: TGCGCCAGCAGAGTGACAAGGCCCCATCAGTACTTC.

The DNA of the CDR3 is TGTGCCAGTAGTATTAGGGACAGGCCCTACGAGCAGTACTTC. This sequence encodes CASSIRDRPYEQYF. This chain links TRBV19 with TRBJ2-7; TRBD1 matches at 8 bases. V dropped 3 bases and J dropped 2; count of bases not matched to a gene: 3. The germline gives CDR1 LNHDA, CDR2 SQIVND (reference sequence). The CDR3 is made up of 14 amino acids. The full variable domain, with the rest looked up from reference TRBV19 and TRBJ2-7, is DGGITQSPKYLFRKEGQNVTLSCEQNLNHDAMYWYRQDPGQGLRLIYYSQIVNDFQKGDIAEGYSVSREKKESFPLTVTSAQKNPTAFYLCASSIRDRPYEQYFGPGTRLTVT.

This chain uses TRBV7-9 with TRBJ1-1, with D unresolved. CDR1 is SEHNR and CDR2 is FQNEAQ in the germline V gene (reference sequence). The V end was cut by 5 bases, the J end by 0 bases, with 4 bases between. The CDR3 runs 12 residues. CDR3 amino acids: CASSLLNTEAFF. The CDR3 nucleotides read TGTGCCAGCAGCCTACTGAACACTGAAGCTTTCTTT.

This rearrangement joins TRBV25-1 to TRBJ2-1; TRBD1 matches 12 bases. CDR3 size: 17 residues. From germline, CDR1 is MGHDK and CDR2 SYGVNS. Losses at the gene ends were 5 bases for V and 5 bases for J; bases not matched to a gene: 10. For the CDR3, the DNA is TGTGCCAGCAGTCCTCATTCGGGACAGGGGGCCGACAATGAGCAGTTCTTC. Protein: CASSPHSGQGADNEQFF.

The chain combines TRBV7-2 with TRBJ2-3; 8 bases match TRBD2. CDR1 and CDR2 (germline): SGHTA, FQGNSA. With V trimmed by 1 base and J by 1 base, 4 bases remained unmatched. CDR3 length: 16 residues. CDR3 loop: CASSLVISGGTDTQYF. The CDR3 DNA is TGTGCCAGCAGCTTAGTAATTAGCGGGGGCACAGATACGCAGTATTTT.

The rearrangement links TRBV10-3 to TRBJ2-1; 9 bases match TRBD2. This CDR3 comprises 17 residues. Trimming removed 6 bases from V and 5 bases from J; junction bases left unmatched: 14. Looked up from germline, CDR1 is ENHRY and CDR2 is SYGVKD. Written as DNA, the CDR3 is TGTGCCATCAGGCGGGAGGGACTAGCCCTTACCAACAATGAGCAGTTCTTC. Protein sequence: CAIRREGLALTNNEQFF.

CDR3 region: CAWSFTLAENEQFF. Here the CDR3 DNA reads TGTGCCTGGAGTTTTACACTAGCGGAGAATGAGCAGTTCTTC. V usage is TRBV30 and J usage is TRBJ2-1, with 8 bases that match TRBD2. This CDR3 spans 14 amino acids. Germline V gives CDR1 GTSNPN, CDR2 SVGIG (reference sequence). With 2 bases clipped from V and 7 bases from J, the junction kept 7 bases outside the gene matches. Together with reference TRBV30 and TRBJ2-1, the CDR3 gives the full variable domain: SQTIHQWPATLVQPVGSPLSLECTVEGTSNPNLYWYRQAAGRGLQLLFYSVGIGQISSEVPQNLSASRPQDRQFILSSKKLLLSDSGFYLCAWSFTLAENEQFFGPGTRLTVL.

This chain joins TRBV18 and TRBJ2-3; 9 bases map to TRBD1. V dropped 3 bases and J dropped 2; count of bases not matched to a gene: 6. This CDR3 region has 16 residues. Germline lookup yields CDR1 KGHSH and CDR2 LQKENI. The CDR3 DNA is TGTGCCAGCTCACCGTTCCGGGACAGGGCCACAGATACGCAGTATTTT. The encoded protein is CASSPFRDRATDTQYF.